This is a list of T cell receptor beta chains from one sample in a study of cytomegalovirus exposure and HLA in healthy donors. Some clones are missing from TCRdb's copy, which holds only in-frame ones; the method was immunoSEQ multiplex PCR. The repertoire holds over 75,000 clones, with roughly 67% as singletons. Sequenced sample: PBMCs. The receptors stem from a human donor in good health. CDR3s include the opening cysteine and the closing phenylalanine or tryptophan. Each record gives: J gene, clone size, D gene, V gene, CDR3 protein, CDR3 DNA. A D gene is named only where the DNA matches it firmly. Only part of the rows carry a size: once, few, many, or a class if the clone is expanded.

TRBJ1-3	NA	NA	TRBV5-1	CASSSRGGPSGNTIYF	TGCGCCAGCAGCTCTAGGGGGGGGCCCTCTGGAAACACCATATATTTT
TRBJ2-2	NA	TRBD2	TRBV11-3	CASSRTTSGGAGYGELFF	TGTGCCAGCAGCCGAACGACTAGCGGGGGGGCCGGATACGGGGAGCTGTTTTTT
TRBJ2-1	NA	TRBD2	TRBV7-3	CASSSSGGAHREQFF	TGTGCCAGCAGCTCCAGCGGGGGGGCCCACCGTGAGCAGTTCTTC
TRBJ2-5	NA	TRBD2	TRBV6-5	CASSLAGGVGETQYF	TGTGCCAGCAGCTTAGCGGGGGGGGTCGGGGAGACCCAGTACTTC
TRBJ2-1	few	NA	TRBV6-4	CASSDNSVGVNEQFF	TGTGCCAGCAGTGACAATAGCGTCGGGGTGAATGAGCAGTTCTTC
TRBJ2-7	few	TRBD1	TRBV27	CASSGGTGFFEQYF	TGTGCCAGCAGCGGAGGGACAGGGTTTTTCGAGCAGTACTTC
TRBJ1-5	few	TRBD1	TRBV30	CAYARQGQQPQHF	TGTGCCTACGCCCGACAGGGGCAACAGCCCCAGCATTTT
TRBJ2-5	few	NA	TRBV9	CASSVGAYQETQYF	TGTGCCAGCAGCGTAGGCGCGTACCAAGAGACCCAGTACTTC
TRBJ1-6	NA	TRBD1	TRBV6-4	CASSLGTGNSPLHF	TGTGCCAGCAGCCTGGGGACAGGCAATTCACCCCTCCACTTT
TRBJ2-3	NA	NA	TRBV9	CASSVGGRDTDTQYF	TGTGCCAGCAGCGTTGGGGGGAGAGACACAGATACGCAGTATTTT
TRBJ2-4	NA	TRBD2	TRBV27	CASSLKAAGGLAKNIQYF	TGTGCCAGCAGTTTAAAAGCGGCGGGGGGACTAGCCAAAAACATTCAGTACTTC
TRBJ2-3	NA	NA	TRBV13	CASSSRGGIPDTQYF	TGTGCCAGCAGCTCCCGTGGGGGGATCCCAGATACGCAGTATTTT
TRBJ2-7	NA	NA	TRBV11-3	CASNNGLAYSYEQYF	TGTGCCAGCAACAATGGGTTAGCGTACTCCTACGAGCAGTACTTC
TRBJ1-1	few	NA	TRBV9	CASSKIGGGITMNTEAFF	TGTGCCAGCAGCAAAATCGGGGGAGGCATCACCATGAACACTGAAGCTTTCTTT
TRBJ1-5	NA	TRBD1	TRBV25-1	CASSGTGFHQPQHF	TGTGCCAGCAGCGGGACAGGGTTCCATCAGCCCCAGCATTTT
TRBJ2-7	NA	TRBD1	TRBV7-3	CASSLAGTGGTYEQYF	TGTGCCAGCAGCTTAGCTGGTACAGGGGGAACCTACGAGCAGTACTTC
TRBJ2-7	NA	TRBD2	TRBV29-1	CSVRTSGVPNEQYF	TGCAGCGTGAGGACTAGCGGGGTTCCGAATGAGCAGTACTTC
TRBJ1-3	once	TRBD1	TRBV30	CACHRGNGNTIYF	TGTGCCTGTCACAGGGGAAACGGAAACACCATATATTTT
TRBJ2-3	NA	TRBD2	TRBV5-1	CASSLLSSGGTDTQYF	TGCGCCAGCAGCTTATTATCCAGCGGGGGCACAGATACGCAGTATTTT
TRBJ1-5	NA	NA	TRBV7-2	CASSSQGGRHSNQPQHF	TGTGCCAGCAGCTCACAGGGTGGCAGGCATAGCAATCAGCCCCAGCATTTT
TRBJ2-7	once	NA	TRBV5-4	CASSSRTQTYEQYF	TGTGCCAGCAGCTCGCGGACACAGACCTACGAGCAGTACTTC
TRBJ2-5	NA	TRBD1	TRBV27	CASSPLHSDRGQETQYF	TGTGCCAGCAGTCCACTCCACTCCGACAGGGGGCAAGAGACCCAGTACTTC
TRBJ2-1	few	NA	TRBV4-1	CASSQDQGIRRNEQFF	TGCGCCAGCAGCCAAGATCAGGGAATCAGAAGAAATGAGCAGTTCTTC
TRBJ2-3	NA	NA	TRBV5-1	CASSSGLLSTDTQYF	TGCGCCAGCAGCTCGGGACTCCTCAGCACAGATACGCAGTATTTT
TRBJ2-7	NA	NA	TRBV7-2	CASSLVRAYEQYF	TGTGCCAGCAGCTTAGTGCGGGCCTACGAGCAGTACTTC
TRBJ1-1	NA	TRBD1	TRBV19	CASSHRTGGLMNTEAFF	TGTGCCAGTAGTCACCGGACAGGGGGGTTGATGAACACTGAAGCTTTCTTT
TRBJ2-2	NA	NA	TRBV9	CASSVGSGVANTGELFF	TGTGCCAGCAGCGTAGGCTCAGGTGTCGCGAACACCGGGGAGCTGTTTTTT
TRBJ1-5	few	NA	TRBV30	CAWSVNLQPQHF	TGTGCCTGGAGTGTAAATTTACAGCCCCAGCATTTT
TRBJ2-1	once	TRBD1	TRBV29-1	CSVEGTGGSDEQFF	TGCAGCGTTGAAGGGACAGGGGGATCGGATGAGCAGTTCTTC
TRBJ2-6	NA	NA	TRBV5-1	CASSLRQSSGANVLTF	TGCGCCAGCAGCTTGAGACAGTCATCTGGGGCCAACGTCCTGACTTTC
TRBJ1-1	NA	TRBD1	TRBV7-2	CASSLKWGQGNTEAFF	TGTGCCAGCAGCTTAAAATGGGGACAGGGTAACACTGAAGCTTTCTTT
TRBJ2-3	NA	TRBD1	TRBV10-3	CAISSRTGGRTDTQYF	TGTGCCATCAGTTCCAGGACAGGGGGCCGCACAGATACGCAGTATTTT
TRBJ1-4	NA	TRBD1	TRBV5-4	CASSAEGAVYEKLFF	TGTGCCAGCAGTGCGGAGGGGGCGGTCTATGAAAAACTGTTTTTT
TRBJ2-7	NA	TRBD1	TRBV5-4	CASSEGQGSSYEQYF	TGTGCCAGCAGCGAAGGACAGGGAAGCTCCTACGAGCAGTACTTC
TRBJ2-7	NA	TRBD1	TRBV27	CASWETGRDEQYF	TGTGCCAGCTGGGAGACAGGGCGGGACGAGCAGTACTTC
TRBJ2-4	few	TRBD1	TRBV5-1	CASSLDPGTGGIQYF	TGCGCCAGCAGCTTGGACCCCGGGACAGGGGGCATTCAGTACTTC
TRBJ1-6	few	TRBD1	TRBV5-6	CASRAVQGRSSPLHF	TGTGCCAGCCGAGCTGTACAGGGGAGGAGTTCACCCCTCCACTTT
TRBJ1-6	NA	NA	TRBV6-5	CASSYRTYNSPLHF	TGTGCCAGCAGTTATAGGACATATAATTCACCCCTCCACTTT
TRBJ2-5	NA	NA	TRBV29-1	CSVSGRGGEETQYF	TGCAGCGTGTCCGGCAGGGGTGGTGAAGAGACCCAGTACTTC
TRBJ1-3	few	NA	TRBV4-3	CASSQDRDIGNTIYF	TGCGCCAGCAGCCAAGACCGGGACATAGGAAACACCATATATTTT
TRBJ1-6	NA	NA	TRBV5-1	CASRKDSLNSPLHF	TGCGCCAGCAGAAAGGACAGCCTAAATTCACCCCTCCACTTT
TRBJ1-2	NA	NA	TRBV2	CASSRGREGGYTF	TGTGCCAGCAGTCGGGGCAGGGAGGGGGGCTACACCTTC
TRBJ2-1	NA	NA	TRBV11-2	CASSPLRGASYNEQFF	TGTGCCAGCAGCCCTCTCCGGGGGGCATCCTACAATGAGCAGTTCTTC
TRBJ2-1	NA	TRBD1	TRBV2	CASSGTGNPNEQFF	TGTGCCAGCAGTGGGACAGGGAATCCAAATGAGCAGTTCTTC
TRBJ2-5	NA	TRBD2	TRBV5-1	CASSTSGVDEAQYF	TGCGCCAGCAGTACTAGCGGGGTAGATGAGGCCCAGTACTTC
TRBJ2-1	few	NA	TRBV7-9	CASSFAGRYNEQFF	TGTGCCAGCAGCTTCGCGGGGAGATACAATGAGCAGTTCTTC
TRBJ1-4	NA	TRBD1	TRBV5-6	CASSPTGGGNEKLFF	TGTGCCAGCAGCCCCACAGGGGGCGGGAATGAAAAACTGTTTTTT
TRBJ1-5	NA	NA	TRBV21-1	CASPPTGRGQPQHF	TGTGCGAGCCCCCCGACAGGGAGAGGTCAGCCCCAGCATTTT
TRBJ2-5	few	TRBD2	TRBV7-9	CASSQRGGQETQYF	TGTGCCAGCTCCCAGCGGGGGGGCCAAGAGACCCAGTACTTC
TRBJ2-5	NA	NA	TRBV9	CASSVMGGETQYF	TGTGCCAGCAGCGTGATGGGCGGGGAGACCCAGTACTTC
TRBJ1-1	NA	NA	TRBV5-1	CASSRNLGGQVIMNTEAFF	TGCGCCAGCAGCCGTAACCTCGGGGGGCAGGTCATCATGAACACTGAAGCTTTCTTT
TRBJ2-7	NA	NA	TRBV19	CASSIGGGSPYEQYF	TGTGCCAGTAGTATAGGAGGCGGTTCCCCCTACGAGCAGTACTTC
TRBJ1-3	NA	NA	TRBV9	CASSVSNSGNTIYF	TGTGCCAGCAGCGTGTCAAACTCTGGAAACACCATATATTTT
TRBJ1-6	few	NA	TRBV9	CASSARGGGSNSPLHF	TGTGCCAGCAGCGCCCGCGGGGGGGGGTCGAATTCACCCCTCCACTTT
TRBJ2-3	NA	TRBD2	TRBV5-1	CASSSRGADTQYF	TGCGCCAGCAGCTCACGGGGGGCAGATACGCAGTATTTT
TRBJ1-2	NA	TRBD1	TRBV2	CASSEDRGRWGYTF	TGTGCCAGCAGTGAGGACAGGGGGCGTTGGGGCTACACCTTC
TRBJ1-2	NA	NA	TRBV19	CASIMEATVIGYGYTF	TGTGCCAGTATCATGGAGGCCACCGTAATAGGCTATGGCTACACCTTC
TRBJ1-6	medium-sized	NA	TRBV4-3	CASSQVAWRGLFDSPLHF	TGCGCCAGCAGCCAAGTCGCCTGGCGGGGGCTTTTTGATTCACCCCTCCACTTT